This TCR beta chain was sequenced in a study of Tregs in tolerant kidney transplant recipients. Study conclusions and caveats: Tolerant patients' donor-specific Tregs expanded beyond overall Tregs, suggesting antigen-driven growth.

The table came from immunoSEQ multiplex PCR; TCRdb's copy has only in-frame clones and leaves some out. The sample consists of 45,000 to 55,000 clones, around 93% of them appearing once. Related graft donors supplied nonmyeloablative bone marrow transplants, and mixed chimerism was transient. Deletions cut 2 bases from V and 7 bases from J, with 8 bases between. Germline assignment: CDR1 LNHDA and CDR2 SQIVND (reference sequence). This CDR3 is built from 12 residues. For this clone: Antigen unknown.

This TCR came from a human patient who received a combined kidney and bone marrow transplant. The graft donor may have given rise to some T cells. The chain is built from TRBV19 and TRBJ1-1; a possible D gene is TRBD1 (5 bases). The sample in question was CD8+ T cells from blood (PBMCs), obtained 24 months after the transplant. The CDR3 DNA sequence: TGTGCCAGTAGTATATGGGGCAGTGAAGCTTTCTTT. Translating gives CASSIWGSEAFF.